This T cell receptor beta chain was recovered during a study of blood T cell repertoires in COVID-19. Study-wide context: Italy, Spain and the United States were the sources of the convalescent and acute COVID-19 samples. The analysed material was cDNA or gDNA that came from T cells, B-cell-depleted T cells, or PBMCs.

The CDR3 sequence is 12 residues long. The V segment lost 3 bases and the J segment 8 bases; nucleotides outside the gene matches: 2. Generated by immunoSEQ multiplex PCR, the TCRdb table keeps only in-frame clones and is missing some. This sample has 95,000 to 110,000 clones, with over 70% found just once. The chain is built from TRBV12-3 or TRBV12-4 and TRBJ2-7; TRBD1 matches 9 bases. Material: peripheral blood. The clonotype originates from a human donor in a cohort sampled during active or convalescent COVID-19. The CDR3 spells CASSFGTGKQYF. The CDR3 DNA follows: TGTGCCAGCAGTTTTGGGACAGGGAAGCAGTACTTC.